The rows below give T cell receptor beta chains drawn from one sample of a study of technical replicates of blood from several donors. The protocol was immunoSEQ multiplex PCR, while the TCRdb copy is restricted to in-frame clones and leaves out a portion. The profile shows approximately 85,000 clones, approximately 95% of them singletons. Source material: T cells isolated from PBMCs. Receptor source: a human donor in good health. Both conserved end residues are part of each CDR3. D genes are given only for firm matches. Expanded clones are given a class, and other clones once, few, many or no size at all.

TRBJ2-1	TRBV5-1	-	TRBD2	TGCGCCAGCAGCTTGGTAGGTGCGGGGGGCTACAATGAGCAGTTCTTC	CASSLVGAGGYNEQFF
TRBJ2-1	TRBV7-9	-	-	TGTGCCAGCAGCCTGGGGATTCAGGCGGGGGAGCAGTTCTTC	CASSLGIQAGEQFF
TRBJ2-1	TRBV5-4	-	TRBD2	TGTGCCAGCAGCCCTCGGACTAGCACCTCCTACAATGAGCAGTTCTTC	CASSPRTSTSYNEQFF
TRBJ2-7	TRBV5-1	-	TRBD1	TGCGCCAGCAGCTGGGGGGACAGGGGCGAGCAGTACTTC	CASSWGDRGEQYF
TRBJ2-4	TRBV5-1	-	-	TGCGCCAGCAGCTTGGTGTCTAGCAGTGAAAACATTCAGTACTTC	CASSLVSSSENIQYF
TRBJ1-2	TRBV6-5	-	-	TGTGCCAGCAGTTCCGACAAGGACAGAACTAACTATGGCTACACCTTC	CASSSDKDRTNYGYTF
TRBJ1-1	TRBV28	-	TRBD1	TGTGCCAGCATTCCCCCAGGGGGCACTGAAGCTTTCTTT	CASIPPGGTEAFF
TRBJ2-3	TRBV6-1	-	-	TGTGCCAGCAGGGGGCGCGATTATACGCAGTATTTT	CASRGRDYTQYF
TRBJ1-1	TRBV28	-	-	TGTGCCAGCAGTTCAGGGCCCAACACTGAAGCTTTCTTT	CASSSGPNTEAFF
TRBJ1-1	TRBV6-1	-	-	TGTGTCACTAGACGGGGGGAGGGTACTGAAGCTTTCTTT	CVTRRGEGTEAFF
TRBJ2-1	TRBV7-9	-	TRBD2	TGTGCCAGCAGCTCCAGACTAGCGCTTACCTACAATGAGCAGTTCTTC	CASSSRLALTYNEQFF
TRBJ1-1	TRBV2	-	-	TGTGCCGGGGTGAGAAGACAGGCCGGAACTGAAGCTTTCTTT	CAGVRRQAGTEAFF
TRBJ2-1	TRBV29-1	-	TRBD1	TGCAGCGTTGAAGGGGGGATGGACAGGATCTCCTACAATGAGCAGTTCTTC	CSVEGGMDRISYNEQFF
TRBJ1-2	TRBV19	-	-	TGTGCCAGTACGGACAGTTTCTATGGCTACACCTTC	CASTDSFYGYTF
TRBJ1-2	TRBV19	-	TRBD1	TGTGCCAGTAGTATGGACTACAGGGGTTACGGCTACACCTTC	CASSMDYRGYGYTF
TRBJ2-1	TRBV27	once	-	TGTGCCAGCAGTTTTTCGGAGGACGGGAATGAGCAGTTCTTC	CASSFSEDGNEQFF
TRBJ2-2	TRBV7-8	-	-	TGTGCCAGCAGCTTATTCGGTTCCATCATGTCCGGGGAGCTGTTTTTT	CASSLFGSIMSGELFF
TRBJ2-1	TRBV13	-	-	TGTGCCAGCAGCTTACTAGCCCAGGCCCACAATGAGCAGTTCTTC	CASSLLAQAHNEQFF
TRBJ1-5	TRBV5-1	once	-	TGCGCCAGCAGCGAACAGGAAGATCAGCCCCAGCATTTT	CASSEQEDQPQHF
TRBJ1-1	TRBV18	-	TRBD1	TGTGCCAGCTCACCACAGGGGGCGCTGTACACTGAAGCTTTCTTT	CASSPQGALYTEAFF
TRBJ1-2	TRBV6-1	-	TRBD1	TGTGCCAGTAGGACAGGGGCCCCCTATGGCTACACCTTC	CASRTGAPYGYTF
TRBJ1-5	TRBV19	-	-	TGTGCCAGTATTAGTTTAGGGGGAAATCAGCCCCAGCATTTT	CASISLGGNQPQHF
TRBJ1-1	TRBV27	-	TRBD1	TGTGCCAGCAGTCTACTAACAGGGGGAACCTTAGAAGCTTTCTTT	CASSLLTGGTLEAFF
TRBJ1-1	TRBV14	-	-	TGTGCCAGCACCCAGACAGAAAACACTGAAGCTTTCTTT	CASTQTENTEAFF
TRBJ2-3	TRBV5-1	-	-	TGCGCCAGCGGCATCACCACAGATACGCAGTATTTT	CASGITTDTQYF
TRBJ1-2	TRBV2	-	-	TGTGCCAGCAGTGAATTGTTTGGCGGGGAAAACACCTTC	CASSELFGGENTF
TRBJ2-7	TRBV11-2	-	-	TGTGCCAGCAGTTTCCCATCGACAGCCTACGAGCAGTACTTC	CASSFPSTAYEQYF
TRBJ2-5	TRBV9	-	-	TGTGCCAGCAGCTCTCAGGGTTTGCCAGAGACCCAGTACTTC	CASSSQGLPETQYF
TRBJ1-1	TRBV6-1	-	-	TGTGCCAGCAGTGTGGTCACAGGGTACACTGAAGCTTTCTTT	CASSVVTGYTEAFF
TRBJ2-2	TRBV11-2	few	TRBD2	TGTGCCAGAAAACCGGGACTAGCGGGAGAAGCGAACACCGGGGAGCTGTTTTTT	CARKPGLAGEANTGELFF
TRBJ2-7	TRBV19	-	-	TGTGCCAGTAGAGCCCTCGCGACATCCTACGAGCAGTACTTC	CASRALATSYEQYF
TRBJ1-1	TRBV7-8	-	TRBD1	TGTGCCAGCAGCTCCCGGGACAGGGCCCAACGACTGATGAACACTGAAGCTTTCTTT	CASSSRDRAQRLMNTEAFF
TRBJ2-1	TRBV9	-	TRBD2	TGTGCCAGCAGCGACCGGACTAGCGGGGGGGCCGTCAATGAGCAGTTCTTC	CASSDRTSGGAVNEQFF
TRBJ1-2	TRBV19	once	-	TGTGCCAGTAGTCCCTCAGGGGAGTATGGCTACACCTTC	CASSPSGEYGYTF
TRBJ2-3	TRBV9	-	-	TGTGCCAGCAGCCTGAATAGCCGCGGGACAGATACGCAGTATTTT	CASSLNSRGTDTQYF
TRBJ2-7	TRBV15	-	TRBD2	TGTGCCACCAGCAGCCCGACTAGCGTATCCTACGAGCAGTACTTC	CATSSPTSVSYEQYF
TRBJ2-1	TRBV25-1	-	TRBD2	TGTGCCAGCAGTGAATCCCCCCGGGAGGGGTTTGCCTACAATGAGCAGTTCTTC	CASSESPREGFAYNEQFF
TRBJ2-1	TRBV19	once	-	TGTGCCAGTAGCAGCGGTACCTACAATGAGCAGTTCTTC	CASSSGTYNEQFF
TRBJ1-5	TRBV6-6	-	-	TGTGCCAGCAGTTCGACCGAGGCTCAGCCCCAGCATTTT	CASSSTEAQPQHF
TRBJ1-2	TRBV2	-	TRBD1	TGTGCCAGCAGTGTCAGGGGACAGGGCGTTTATGGCTACACCTTC	CASSVRGQGVYGYTF
TRBJ2-7	TRBV28	-	-	TGTGCCAGCAGTTTAATAGGCGGGCCGAGATACGAGCAGTACTTC	CASSLIGGPRYEQYF